This T cell receptor beta chain was documented in a study of cytomegalovirus exposure and HLA in healthy donors. Study outcomes and limitations: Under in vitro conditions, a few CMV-associated chains were confirmed as specific for CMV antigens.

The germline V gene has CDR1 GTSNPN and CDR2 SVGIG (reference sequence). The CDR3 has 15 residues. V gave up 3 bases and J gave up 1 base, with 13 bases separating them. As to this clone: Its antigen remains unidentified.

Assay used: immunoSEQ multiplex PCR; TCRdb lists only in-frame clones, some missing. The sample records 95,000 to 120,000 clones, around 85% being singletons. The V and J genes are TRBV30 and TRBJ2-1; a possible D gene is TRBD2 (5 bases). The sequenced material came from PBMCs. The sequence was obtained from a woman aged 18 to 35 in good health and CMV-seronegative. CDR3 nucleotides: TGTGCCTGGAGGCCACCGGGGAGATCCTACAATGAGCAGTTCTTC. Protein sequence: CAWRPPGRSYNEQFF.